These T cell receptor beta chains were read from a single sample in a study of regulatory T cells in long-lasting Graves disease. MiXCR, applied by TCRdb to the multiplex PCR reads, yields one record per CDR3 protein. The sample lists 400,000 to 500,000 distinct CDR3 sequences, more than 13% seen once, with over 15% in the top ten. These data are also associated with another study on T cells in Graves' hyperthyroidism and ophthalmopathy.

Source: peripheral blood mononuclear cells (PBMCs), taken at new diagnosis, from a patient treated with antithyroid drugs. The receptor source for this set is a woman aged 25-40 years with Graves disease. The CDR3 runs from the conserved cysteine through the conserved F or W. A D gene is named only where the DNA matches it firmly. Only part of the rows carry a size: once, few, many, or a class if the clone is expanded.

>TRBJ2-7|.|TRBV27|TRBD1
TGTGCCAGCAGGAGGACAGGATACTACGAGCAGTACTTC
CASRRTGYYEQYF
>TRBJ2-1|many|TRBV11-2|.
TGTGCCAGCAGCTTAGGGGCCCCAGGGAATGAGCAGTTCTTC
CASSLGAPGNEQFF
>TRBJ2-7|many|TRBV27|.
TGTGCCAGCAAGGTCCCGAGGGGGAACGAGCAGTACTTC
CASKVPRGNEQYF
>TRBJ1-1|once|TRBV28|TRBD1
TGTGTCAGCAGTTCGGGACAGGTGAACACTGAAGCTTTCTTT
CVSSSGQVNTEAFF
>TRBJ1-2|.|TRBV4-1|TRBD1
TGCGCCAGCAGCCAACCCGGGACAGGGGGTGGCTACACCTTC
CASSQPGTGGGYTF
>TRBJ2-4|many|TRBV20-1|.
TGCAGTGCTAGAGCTCCGGGGAGCGCCAAAAACATTCAGTACTTC
CSARAPGSAKNIQYF
>TRBJ2-3|many|TRBV2|TRBD2
TGTGCCAGCTGTCCTAGCGGACTGGGGACAGATACGCAGTATTTT
CASCPSGLGTDTQYF
>TRBJ2-4|.|TRBV4-1|TRBD2
TGCGCCAGCAGCCAGGGACTAGCGGGAGGCCAAGCCAAAAACATTCAGTACTTC
CASSQGLAGGQAKNIQYF
>TRBJ2-3|many|TRBV30|.
TGTGCCTGGAGTGGCATTGGGGGGCGCGGGACAGATACGCAGTATTTT
CAWSGIGGRGTDTQYF
>TRBJ1-6|.|TRBV28|.
TGTGCCAGCAGTCGACAGAGCTATAATTCACCCCTCCACTTT
CASSRQSYNSPLHF
>TRBJ2-5|.|TRBV19|TRBD1
TGTGCCAGTAACCGAGGGGCAGGGGGAGAGACCCAGTACTTC
CASNRGAGGETQYF
>TRBJ2-7|few|TRBV10-3|.
TGTGCCATCAGTGAGGAGGGCCGAAATCTCTACGAGCAGTACTTC
CAISEEGRNLYEQYF
>TRBJ2-1|many|TRBV7-3|TRBD2
TGTGCCAGCAGTCCGGAGAGCGGGGGGGGACCCTACAATGAGCAGTTCTTC
CASSPESGGGPYNEQFF
>TRBJ2-7|many|TRBV7-9|.
TGTGCCAGCAGCCCCAATCCTACCTCCTACGAGCAGTACTTC
CASSPNPTSYEQYF
>TRBJ1-4|many|TRBV28|.
TGTGCCAGCCTGGGGGCTACGCGTGAAAAACTGTTTTTT
CASLGATREKLFF
>TRBJ1-6|many|TRBV7-3|.
TGTGCCAGCAGCTTAAAGGGGACGCAGGGGACTTCACCCCTCCACTTT
CASSLKGTQGTSPLHF
>TRBJ2-7|many|TRBV28|.
TGTGCCAGCATTTCAGGCTTAGTGGGGTCTAGCTTCTCCTACGAGCAGTACTTC
CASISGLVGSSFSYEQYF
>TRBJ1-4|many|TRBV30|.
TGTGCCTGGAGTGTTCATCTTAATGAAAAACTGTTTTTT
CAWSVHLNEKLFF
>TRBJ2-5|few|TRBV20-1|TRBD2
TGCAGTGCTAGAGGGCGGCGGGAGGAGACCCAGTACTTC
CSARGRREETQYF
>TRBJ2-2|.|TRBV5-1|.
TGTGCCAGCAGCTCTTCACTAGGACCGAACACCGGGGAGCTGTTTTTT
CASSSSLGPNTGELFF
>TRBJ2-1|many|TRBV7-3|.
TGTGCCAGCAGCTTAGCTGGGACTGTGCAGTTCTTC
CASSLAGTVQFF
>TRBJ1-4|many|TRBV6-1|TRBD1
TGTGCCAGCAGCTTCGGACAGGGGCTCACAACTAATGAAAAACTGTTTTTT
CASSFGQGLTTNEKLFF
>TRBJ2-1|many|TRBV2|.
TGTGCCAGCAGTGAGGCTAGCGTGAACAATGAGCAGTTCTTC
CASSEASVNNEQFF
>TRBJ2-7|.|TRBV30|TRBD2
TGTGCCCGCGGGAGGGTCCCGTACTTC
CARGRVPYF
>TRBJ2-1|many|TRBV27|.
TGTGCCAGCAGTCCCTCTATCGGGATAACGTACAATGAGCAGTTCTTC
CASSPSIGITYNEQFF
>TRBJ2-1|few|TRBV20-1|TRBD2
TGCAGTGCTAGAGGGACTAGTCGGGAGTTCTTC
CSARGTSREFF
>TRBJ2-3|many|TRBV2|.
TGTGCCAGCAGACTAGCCACAGATACGCAGTATTTT
CASRLATDTQYF
>TRBJ2-4|many|TRBV2|TRBD2
TGTGCCAGCAGTGTGAAGGTGGGGGGGGGCAAAAACATTCAGTACTTC
CASSVKVGGGKNIQYF
>TRBJ2-5|.|TRBV5-8|.
TGTGCCAGCAGCTTGGCCGGGGGCGGAAGGTACCAAGAGACCCAGTACTTC
CASSLAGGGRYQETQYF
>TRBJ2-5|.|TRBV5-1|.
TGCGCCAGCAGCTCCCCCGCGAAGACCCAGTACTTC
CASSSPAKTQYF
>TRBJ2-7|.|TRBV28|.
TGTGCCAGCAGCAGAATTACGCCTCCCACCTTGACCCACGAGCAGTACTTC
CASSRITPPTLTHEQYF
>TRBJ2-1|many|TRBV18|TRBD2
TGTGCCAGCTCACAACCGGGACTAGGCCACAATGAGCAGTTCTTC
CASSQPGLGHNEQFF
>TRBJ2-6|.|TRBV5-1|.
TGCGCCAGCGTAGCGGCTGGGGCCAACGTCCTGACTTTC
CASVAAGANVLTF
>TRBJ1-2|once|TRBV14|.
TGTGCCAGCAGCCAGGGTACCTACTATGGCTACACCTTC
CASSQGTYYGYTF
>TRBJ1-2|few|TRBV5-1|.
TGCGCCAGCAGCTCCCTAGGGACTAGAGGCAGTGACTATGGCTACACCTTC
CASSSLGTRGSDYGYTF
>TRBJ2-7|many|TRBV30|TRBD1
TGTGCCTGGAGTGTAAGGGGGACAGGGTCGTACGAGCAGTACTTC
CAWSVRGTGSYEQYF
>TRBJ1-1|once|TRBV29-1|.
TGCAGCGTTAGCGGACGAGGAGCTTTCTTT
CSVSGRGAFF
>TRBJ2-7|many|TRBV9|TRBD1
TGTGCCAGCAGCGTAGATTCGGGACAGACCTACGAGCAGTACTTC
CASSVDSGQTYEQYF
>TRBJ2-7|few|TRBV14|.
TGTGCCAGCAGCCAAGCTTCTCTAGCAGGCGAGCAGTACTTC
CASSQASLAGEQYF
>TRBJ2-3|many|TRBV9|TRBD2
TGTGCCAGCAGCGTCGGGACTAGTGAAGATACGCAGTATTTT
CASSVGTSEDTQYF
>TRBJ2-1|.|TRBV9|TRBD2
TGTGCCAGCAGCGTAGGACTAGCGATGAGCTCCTACAATGAGCAGTTCTTC
CASSVGLAMSSYNEQFF
>TRBJ2-2|.|TRBV5-5|TRBD1
TGTGCCAGCAGTTATAACGACAGGGGTGGTACCGGGGAGCTGTTTTTT
CASSYNDRGGTGELFF
>TRBJ1-3|.|TRBV20-1|.
TGCAGTCCCTACGACGTCAAATACTCTGGAAACACCATATATTTT
CSPYDVKYSGNTIYF
>TRBJ2-4|.|TRBV6-1|TRBD1
TGTGCCAGCAAAAACGAGGGGGCCATAGCCAAAAACATTCAGTACTTC
CASKNEGAIAKNIQYF
>TRBJ1-5|.|TRBV19|.
TGTGCCAGTAAACCCCAGGGGAGAAGCAATCAGCCCCAGCATTTT
CASKPQGRSNQPQHF
>TRBJ2-3|.|TRBV6-5|.
TGTGCCAGCAGTTACCTCGGAGGGTTGGATACGCAGTATTTT
CASSYLGGLDTQYF